A selection of T cell receptor beta chains follows, all from one sample in a study of vaccination and CD4 T cells after COVID-19. TCRdb reprocessed the PCR reads with MiXCR, giving one entry per CDR3 protein. The data show 15,000 to 20,000 distinct CDR3 sequences, around 55% seen once. These TCRs are of unknown antigen specificity. The sequences come from CD4+ T cells from blood, cultured in vitro, collected about 7 months after SARS-CoV-2 vaccination. The receptors originated from a human donor who had recovered from COVID-19. CDR3s leave out the opening cysteine and the closing phenylalanine or tryptophan.

j_call v_call cdr3_aa
TRBJ2-5 TRBV20-1 SAAPGLAGGTQY
TRBJ2-7 TRBV4-1 ASSHGQGFAYEQY
TRBJ2-3 TRBV19 ASSQPGTGYADTQY
TRBJ1-2 TRBV19 ASSIHGDYGYT
TRBJ2-7 TRBV2 ASSEAGGIYEQY
TRBJ2-3 TRBV6-5 ASSYWGLAGGLTDTQY
TRBJ2-5 TRBV24-1 ATSDPGTGEETQY
TRBJ2-5 TRBV11-2 ASSLSSGRETQY
TRBJ2-7 TRBV6-1 ASSEAGAGDPYEQY
TRBJ2-3 TRBV27 ASSFRWGDTQY
TRBJ2-5 TRBV6-5 ASSYSGSSLETQY
TRBJ2-7 TRBV20-1 RASRLDRGPGDEYEQY
TRBJ2-3 TRBV7-9 ASSLGRALAGFIDTQY
TRBJ2-1 TRBV7-9 ASSLGWDFSEQF
TRBJ2-3 TRBV7-2 ASSFLGLAGGGSEDTQY
TRBJ2-7 TRBV7-2 ATGTGFSYEQY
TRBJ2-2 TRBV20-1 SARDPTRFQPGELF
TRBJ1-1 TRBV6-2/TRBV6-3 ASSNIPFRNTEAF
TRBJ2-5 TRBV5-1 ASSFGSSETQY
TRBJ2-7 TRBV7-3 ASQLTSGYEQY
TRBJ2-3 TRBV7-8 ASSLYGQGAPGDTQY
TRBJ2-5 TRBV23-1 ASSPQGTSGQETQY